These 5 T cell receptor beta chains were sequenced from one sample in a study of human T cells and chemical hapten exposure (dated by TCRdb to 2020 to 2022). The library was produced with RACE. Data came from a NextSeq 500. TCRdb reworked the public reads: Q25 trimming with fastp, MiXCR clone assembly, productive beta chains retained. Rows merge per CDR3 protein into single entries with the most common DNA and genes. Counted in this sample were over 85,000 distinct CDR3 sequences; roughly a tenth of them appeared once. The leading ten clones occupy around 3.3% of the sample. This sample's time point label indicates: pre-sensitization, week 0. The treatment or condition label for this specimen denotes: therapeutic diphenylcyclopropenone sensitization with weekly scalp DPC. This specimen was whole blood, taken in connection with sensitization to the hapten diphenylcyclopropenone (DPC). The origin of the receptors is an older woman with alopecia areata. Some clones in this sample may be carry-over from other donors' samples.

This clonotype was recorded many times. V gene TRBV5-4 combines with J gene TRBJ1-6, with 10 bases aligning to TRBD1. Germline V CDR1 and CDR2: SGHNT, YYREEE (reference sequence). Unmatched junction bases numbered 11, after V lost 4 bases and J lost 7 bases. The CDR3 loop spans 17 amino acids. The CDR3 nucleotides are TGTGCCAGCAGCATCCCGGGACAGGGGACGGTGAATTCACCCCTCCACTTT. Translation: CASSIPGQGTVNSPLHF.

This clonotype turned up a few times. The gene calls are TRBV11-3 and TRBJ2-1; TRBD2 is a possible D gene (5 bases). V gave up 0 bases and J gave up 0 bases, with 15 bases separating them. The germline gives CDR1 SGHNT, CDR2 YENEEA. This CDR3 region has 18 residues. The chain's CDR3 is CASSLDQSGSSSYNEQFF. The CDR3 nucleotides are TGTGCCAGCAGCTTAGATCAATCGGGATCAAGCTCCTACAATGAGCAGTTCTTC.

This clonotype was seen at least ten times. The chain uses TRBV14 and TRBJ1-2, with D possibly TRBD1 on 5 matching bases. V lost 1 base and J 3 bases, leaving 9 bases between the germline ends. Germline V CDR1 and CDR2: SGHDN, FVKESK. The CDR3 totals 14 residues. The CDR3: CASSQGSGYYGYTF. CDR3 nucleotides: TGTGCCAGCAGCCAAGGGTCAGGGTACTATGGCTACACCTTC.

CDR3 nucleotides: TGTGCCAGCTCATTCCGGGACAGAGATGAGCAGTTCTTC. Translation: CASSFRDRDEQFF. V gene TRBV18 combines with J gene TRBJ2-1; 7 nucleotides match TRBD1. The CDR3 has 13 residues. V lost 5 bases, J lost 8 bases, and 6 bases stayed unmatched. Germline values: CDR1 KGHSH, CDR2 LQKENI.

This clonotype showed up just a few times. This chain connects TRBV5-6 to TRBJ2-5, with D maybe TRBD2 (7 bases). V gave up 0 bases and J gave up 1 base, with 13 bases separating them. The germline gives CDR1 SGHDT, CDR2 YYEEEE. The CDR3 is 16 amino acids. CDR3 region: CASSLVAGAAQETQYF. The CDR3 DNA is TGTGCCAGCAGCTTGGTGGCGGGGGCTGCCCAAGAGACCCAGTACTTC.